One and the same sample provided the 14 T cell receptor beta chains below, sequenced in a study of shared clonotypes between healthy human individuals. Terminally differentiated effector memory CD45RA+ cells were excluded by CCR7 positive selection of CD45RO-negative cells. Profiled with immunoSEQ multiplex PCR; TCRdb holds only in-frame clones, not every one. The sample consists of about 2.1 million clones, 93% of them appearing once. Sequences were obtained from naive CD8+ T cells from PBMCs. These receptors were collected from a man aged 18-30 years in good health. Some clones in this sample may be carry-over from other donors' samples.

As DNA, the CDR3 is TGTGCCAGCAGAGGCGGACTCGGGGCGGGGGCCAACGTCCTGACTTTC. Protein product: CASRGGLGAGANVLTF. The chain couples TRBV13 to TRBJ2-6; D may match TRBD1 or TRBD2 (5 bases each). This CDR3 is built from 16 residues. CDR1 and CDR2 (germline): PRHDT, FYEKMQ (reference sequence). V lost 6 bases, J lost 4 bases, and 16 bases lay in between.

The chain has TRBV7-9 and TRBJ1-1; no clear D. CDR3 length: 13 residues. With 5 bases removed from V and 4 bases from J, the gap between germline ends came to 11 bases. The germline V gene has CDR1 SEHNR and CDR2 FQNEAQ (reference sequence). In nucleotides, the CDR3 is TGTGCCAGCAGCCCGCCGGGGAGCACTGAAGCTTTCTTT. It translates to CASSPPGSTEAFF. The complete variable domain, with remaining parts taken from reference TRBV7-9 and TRBJ1-1, reads DTGVSQNPRHKITKRGQNVTFRCDPISEHNRLYWYRQTLGQGPEFLTYFQNEAQLEKSRLLSDRFSAERPKGSFSTLEIQRTEQGDSAMYLCASSPPGSTEAFFGQGTRLTVV.

The chain uses TRBV2 and TRBJ2-3, with D unclear. In germline, CDR1 is SNHLY, CDR2 FYNNEI. There are 11 residues in the CDR3. The V gene lost 6 bases and the J gene lost 6 bases, with 7 bases spanning the gap. The CDR3 sequence: CASRIWDTQYF. The CDR3 nucleotides read TGTGCCAGCAGAATATGGGATACGCAGTATTTT.

The chain employs TRBV18 and TRBJ2-7; D remains ambiguous. Germline V gene lookup returns CDR1 KGHSH and CDR2 LQKENI. CDR3 size: 11 residues. Trimming took off 2 bases at V and 5 bases at J, with 4 bases between the two ends. CDR3 nucleotide sequence: TGTGCCAGCTCACCAGGGGACGAGCAGTACTTC. Amino acid sequence: CASSPGDEQYF. Full variable domain (remainder filled in from reference TRBV18 and TRBJ2-7): NAGVMQNPRHLVRRRGQEARLRCSPMKGHSHVYWYRQLPEEGLKFMVYLQKENIIDESGMPKERFSAEFPKEGPSILRIQQVVRGDSAAYFCASSPGDEQYFGPGTRLTVT.

The chain is built from TRBV7-3 and TRBJ1-1; D not certain. V lost 1 base, J lost 0 bases, and 3 bases lay in between. The CDR3 length is 13 residues. Germline V gene sequence: CDR1 SGHTA, CDR2 FQGTGA. CDR3 residues: CASSLIMNTEAFF. Written as DNA, the CDR3 is TGTGCCAGCAGCTTAATTATGAACACTGAAGCTTTCTTT.

In regard to this clone: This sample includes further DNA sequences coding for the same CDR3. The chain uses TRBV13 and TRBJ2-3, with D uncertain. Trimming took 1 base from V and 5 from J, leaving 4 bases between them. Germline V CDR1 and CDR2: PRHDT, FYEKMQ (reference sequence). CDR3 length equals 12 residues. The CDR3 loop is CASSLVGDTQYF. CDR3 DNA: TGTGCCAGCAGCTTAGTCGGAGATACGCAGTATTTT.

J is TRBJ2-1 and V is TRBV19; D unclear. V was cut by 4 bases and J by 2 bases, with 12 bases left in between. The V gene's germline CDR1 is LNHDA and CDR2 SQIVND (reference sequence). The CDR3 is 15 amino acids. The CDR3 nucleotides read TGTGCCAGTAGTAGTGCAGGTTTACCCTACAATGAGCAGTTCTTC. It translates to CASSSAGLPYNEQFF. The whole variable domain, remainder taken from reference TRBV19 and TRBJ2-1, is DGGITQSPKYLFRKEGQNVTLSCEQNLNHDAMYWYRQDPGQGLRLIYYSQIVNDFQKGDIAEGYSVSREKKESFPLTVTSAQKNPTAFYLCASSSAGLPYNEQFFGPGTRLTVL.

In regard to this clone: At the DNA level, this CDR3 is encoded by other sequences in the same sample as well. The CDR3: CASSIWFNQPQHF. The CDR3 bases are TGTGCCAGTAGTATTTGGTTCAATCAGCCCCAGCATTTT. The chain joins TRBV19 to TRBJ1-5; the D is unclear. V shed 3 bases and J shed 3 bases, with 6 bases lying between them. Germline V CDR1 and CDR2: LNHDA, SQIVND (reference sequence). The CDR3 is 13 amino acids.

The gene calls are TRBV5-6 and TRBJ2-7; D is unresolved. Per germline, CDR1 SGHDT and CDR2 YYEEEE. With 3 bases removed from V and 0 bases from J, the gap between germline ends came to 10 bases. The CDR3 is made up of 14 amino acids. The CDR3 sequence: CASSSQISSYEQYF. CDR3 in DNA: TGTGCCAGCAGCTCACAGATAAGCTCCTACGAGCAGTACTTC.

The chain links TRBV15 to TRBJ2-4; a weak D match, TRBD2 (5 bases). This CDR3 region has 14 residues. V lost 3 bases and J 5 bases, leaving 11 bases between the germline ends. Germline assignment: CDR1 LNHNV and CDR2 YYDKDF (reference sequence). CDR3 region: CATSSRGLENIQYF. CDR3 sequence (DNA): TGTGCCACCAGCAGTCGCGGACTCGAAAACATTCAGTACTTC.

The chain has TRBV5-6 and TRBJ2-6, with 7 bases fitting TRBD2. The CDR3 length is 17 residues. The J segment lost 3 bases and the V segment lost 0 bases, leaving 6 bases of the junction unmatched. In germline, CDR1 is SGHDT, CDR2 YYEEEE. CDR3 sequence (DNA): TGTGCCAGCAGCTTGGGGGAGGGGCTCAGTGGGGCCAACGTCCTGACTTTC. Its protein product is CASSLGEGLSGANVLTF.

V and J are TRBV15 and TRBJ2-7; unclear D gene. Trimming removed 5 bases from V and 5 bases from J, with 22 bases in between. The CDR3 is made up of 16 amino acids. Germline CDR1 is LNHNV and CDR2 is YYDKDF (reference sequence). The CDR3 is CATSGPLGLEVDEQYF. CDR3 nucleotide sequence: TGTGCCACCAGCGGGCCTTTAGGGCTAGAAGTGGACGAGCAGTACTTC.

The J gene is TRBJ2-7, the V gene TRBV13; 7 bases match TRBD2. Trimming at V came to 1 base and at J to 2 bases, leaving 8 bases not matched to a gene. This CDR3 has 16 amino acids. The germline CDR1 and CDR2 sequences are PRHDT and FYEKMQ (reference sequence). As DNA, the CDR3 is TGTGCCAGCAGCTTAGCCCCTTGGGGGGGTACCTACGAGCAGTACTTC. Translation: CASSLAPWGGTYEQYF.

The chain combines TRBV27 with TRBJ2-7, with D unclear. Trimming removed 2 bases from V and 1 base from J, with 9 bases in between. The CDR3 is 14 amino acids. The germline V gene encodes CDR1 MNHEY and CDR2 SMNVEV (reference sequence). CDR3 DNA: TGTGCCAGCAGTTTAGAGAGAAGGTCCTACGAGCAGTACTTC. Protein: CASSLERRSYEQYF.